The 31 T cell receptor beta chains below all came from one sample that was sequenced in a study of T-cell reconstitution after alpha-beta-depleted transplantation in children. As it was prepared, the TCRbeta library received unique molecular identifiers. TCRdb used MiXCR to reprocess the PCR reads, holding one entry per CDR3 protein. This table has approximately 980,000 distinct CDR3 sequences, about 29% appearing once. The sample here was PBMCs, mostly from graft donor cells, taken 360 days after TCRalphabeta/CD19-depleted stem cell transplant. The receptors shown here come from a boy less than two years old who had a stem cell transplant for SCID, so the T cells may come from the graft donor.

This clonotype was seen a few times. The V gene is TRBV5-1, the J gene TRBJ2-5; D possibly corresponds to TRBD1 (6 bases). V gave up 2 bases and J gave up 2 bases, with 22 bases separating them. CDR1 SGHRS and CDR2 YFSETQ come from the germline V gene. The CDR3 is 18 amino acids. The CDR3 nucleotides are TGCGCCAGCAGCTTTATTCCGGGACAAAGGGAACTTCAAGAGACCCAGTACTTC. Translated, it gives CASSFIPGQRELQETQYF.

The sample holds many counts of this clonotype. The chain has TRBV12-3 or TRBV12-4 and TRBJ2-3; possible D gene TRBD2, 5 bases. The ends were cut back, 5 bases at V and 2 bases at J, with 14 bases in the middle. CDR3 length equals 15 residues. DNA of the CDR3: TGTGCCAGCAGTCCCGGGGAAGGCTACACAGATACGCAGTATTTT. Translated: CASSPGEGYTDTQYF.

In this sample, this clonotype turned up a few times. The chain combines TRBV12-3 or TRBV12-4 with TRBJ2-2; perhaps TRBD1 as D (5 bases). V was shortened by 5 bases and J by 4 bases, with 8 bases between the two germline ends. This CDR3 has 13 residues. CDR3 residues: CASSDRITGELFF. The CDR3 DNA follows: TGTGCCAGCAGTGACAGAATCACCGGGGAGCTGTTTTTT.

Of note for this clonotype: This likely comes from a read error, as the CDR3 has no conserved phenylalanine or tryptophan at its end. The chain uses TRBV29-1 and TRBJ1-2, with D possibly being TRBD1 (5 bases). V shed 2 bases and J shed 2 bases, with 12 bases lying between them. Germline CDR1 reads SQVTM; CDR2 reads ANQGSEA. This CDR3 region has 14 residues. The CDR3 reads CSVEPGLINYGYTY. CDR3 sequence (DNA): TGCAGCGTTGAACCGGGACTGATCAACTATGGCTACACCTAC.

The gene calls are TRBV6-5 and TRBJ2-1, with 15 bases lining up with TRBD2. The germline gives CDR1 MNHEY, CDR2 SVGAGI. V lost 2 bases and J lost 1; bases outside the gene matches: 6. The CDR3 is made up of 19 amino acids. The CDR3 sequence is CASSYGTSGGYRSYNEQFF. The CDR3 DNA reads as TGTGCCAGCAGTTACGGGACTAGCGGGGGGTATAGGTCCTACAATGAGCAGTTCTTC.

Only a few counts were recorded for this clonotype. The chain joins TRBV2 to TRBJ1-2; the match to TRBD1 covers 7 bases. Germline V lookup: CDR1 SNHLY, CDR2 FYNNEI. The CDR3 extends over 13 amino acids. With V trimmed by 2 bases and J by 7 bases, 4 bases remained unmatched. DNA for the CDR3: TGTGCCAGCAGTGAAACAGGGGTCCCTGGCTACACCTTC. This codes for CASSETGVPGYTF.

A few counts support this clonotype. The chain recombines TRBV7-8 with TRBJ2-7; 7 bases match TRBD2. CDR3 size: 17 residues. Germline V gives CDR1 SGHVS, CDR2 FQNEAQ. With V trimmed by 2 bases and J by 0 bases, 10 bases remained unmatched. CDR3 amino acids: CASSLSVRRTSSYEQYF. The CDR3 DNA sequence: TGTGCCAGCAGCTTAAGTGTTCGCAGGACTAGCTCCTACGAGCAGTACTTC.

V gene TRBV9 combines with J gene TRBJ2-6; D gene ambiguous. The V and J ends lost 0 bases and 3 bases respectively, with 1 base between them. The CDR3 runs 13 residues. Germline assignment: CDR1 SGDLS and CDR2 YYNGEE. This CDR3 reads CASSVGGANVLTF. The CDR3 DNA sequence: TGTGCCAGCAGCGTAGGTGGGGCCAACGTCCTGACTTTC.

The rearrangement uses TRBV18 and TRBJ2-3, with D perhaps being TRBD1 or TRBD2 (5 bases each). From germline, CDR1 is KGHSH and CDR2 LQKENI. Trimming pared 0 bases from V and 5 bases from J, leaving 6 bases between. The CDR3 loop spans 13 amino acids. DNA for the CDR3: TGTGCCAGCTCACCACCGGGGGAAGATACGCAGTATTTT. This sequence encodes CASSPPGEDTQYF.

V gene TRBV6-5 combines with J gene TRBJ2-3; 8 nucleotides align to TRBD2. Germline V lookup: CDR1 MNHEY, CDR2 SVGAGI. V shed 2 bases, J shed 2 bases, and the junction held 9 bases outside the gene matches. The CDR3 is made up of 17 amino acids. CDR3 protein: CASSYGGGGGTTDTQYF. The CDR3 DNA follows: TGTGCCAGCAGTTACGGGGGAGGCGGGGGGACCACAGATACGCAGTATTTT.

V is TRBV4-3 and J is TRBJ2-7, with unresolved D. V lost 6 bases, J lost 2 bases, and 17 bases lay in between. This CDR3 has 15 amino acids. Germline V gives CDR1 LGHNA, CDR2 YSLEER. The chain's CDR3 is CASSLGRTMPYEQYF. CDR3 in DNA: TGCGCCAGCAGTCTTGGACGTACGATGCCCTACGAGCAGTACTTC.

Ten or more counts support this clonotype. The rearrangement uses TRBV2 and TRBJ2-1; D is perhaps TRBD2 (5 bases). Deletions cut 8 bases from V and 6 bases from J, with 14 bases between. The CDR3 totals 13 residues. Germline values: CDR1 SNHLY, CDR2 FYNNEI. The CDR3 here is CASQLFGVNEQFF. CDR3 nucleotides: TGTGCCAGCCAGCTATTCGGGGTCAATGAGCAGTTCTTC.

This clonotype was detected only a few times. The V call is TRBV2, the J call TRBJ2-1; D call uncertain. Trimming left V 10 bases short and J 0 bases short, with 13 bases between. Looked up from germline, CDR1 is SNHLY and CDR2 is FYNNEI. CDR3 length: 14 residues. The CDR3 nucleotides are TGTGCCACTGCGAGACTCCTCTCCTACAATGAGCAGTTCTTC. Translated: CATARLLSYNEQFF.

The sample holds a few counts of this clonotype. The chain links TRBV20-1 to TRBJ2-3; 10 bases map to TRBD1. V dropped 2 bases and J dropped 5; count of bases not matched to a gene: 4. CDR1 and CDR2 from the germline V gene are DFQATT and SNEGSKA (reference sequence). CDR3 length equals 14 residues. This CDR3 reads CSARRQGAGDTQYF. The CDR3 DNA is TGCAGTGCTAGAAGACAGGGGGCAGGAGATACGCAGTATTTT.

Turning to this clonotype: A single base separates this from a much larger clone, so it may be a read error. The genes are TRBV11-1 and TRBJ1-1; D ambiguous. The CDR3 totals 13 residues. Looked up from germline, CDR1 is SGHAT and CDR2 is FQDESV (reference sequence). V dropped 2 bases and J dropped 4 bases, with 8 bases sitting between them. The CDR3 sequence: CASSLRWSTEAFF. CDR3 coding DNA: TGTGCCAGCAGCTTACGGTGGAGCACTGAAGCTTTCTTT.

Only a few counts were recorded for this clonotype. The V and J genes are TRBV10-3 and TRBJ1-2; no reliable D call. The CDR3 length is 14 residues. Germline V CDR1 and CDR2: ENHRY, SYGVKD. The V gene lost 6 bases and the J gene lost 3 bases, with 14 bases spanning the gap. The CDR3 sequence is CAISGAGRDYGYTF. The CDR3, as DNA: TGTGCCATCAGCGGAGCAGGACGGGACTATGGCTACACCTTC.

In its sample, this clonotype was seen a few times. The chain uses TRBV6-2 or TRBV6-3 and TRBJ1-4; D possibly corresponds to TRBD1 (5 bases). V dropped 4 bases and J dropped 7 bases, with 16 bases sitting between them. Germline CDR1 reads MNHEY; CDR2 reads SVGEGT. This CDR3 comprises 15 residues. Here the CDR3 DNA reads TGTGCCAGCAGTTCGTCGACGGCCGGGGGTGAAAAACTGTTTTTT. Its translation: CASSSSTAGGEKLFF.

This clonotype appeared a few times. J is TRBJ1-1 and V is TRBV7-2; D perhaps matches TRBD1 (5 bases). The germline V and J ends were trimmed by 3 bases and 1 base, with 12 bases remaining between them. This CDR3 is built from 15 residues. CDR1 is SGHTA and CDR2 is FQGNSA in the germline V gene. For the CDR3, the DNA is TGTGCCAGCAGCTTGGTCCGCGGGACGAACACTGAAGCTTTCTTT. Residues: CASSLVRGTNTEAFF.

The rearrangement links TRBV25-1 to TRBJ2-1, with TRBD2 as a possible D gene (6 bases). CDR1 is MGHDK, CDR2 SYGVNS, per germline. Trimming cost V 0 bases and J 2 bases, with 14 bases left between them. There are 17 residues in the CDR3. DNA of the CDR3: TGTGCCAGCAGTGAATACGGGCGGGGTGTGGCCTACAATGAGCAGTTCTTC. Encoded protein: CASSEYGRGVAYNEQFF. Looking up the rest from reference TRBV25-1 and TRBJ2-1 gives the full variable domain: EADIYQTPRYLVIGTGKKITLECSQTMGHDKMYWYQQDPGMELHLIHYSYGVNSTEKGDLSSESTVSRIRTEHFPLTLESARPSHTSQYLCASSEYGRGVAYNEQFFGPGTRLTVL.

This clonotype has a handful of counts. The V call is TRBV24-1, the J call TRBJ2-2; D might be TRBD1 (7 bases). There are 15 residues in the CDR3. Looked up from germline, CDR1 is KGHDR and CDR2 is SFDVKD. Trimming took 9 bases from V and 5 from J, leaving 18 bases between them. The CDR3 DNA sequence: TGTGCCACCTCCCCCGGAGGGGGCTTAACCGGGGAGCTGTTTTTT. Protein product: CATSPGGGLTGELFF.

The table lists this clonotype with a few counts. The genes are TRBV6-2 or TRBV6-3 and TRBJ2-1; D unresolved. CDR1 and CDR2 (germline): MNHEY, SVGEGT. The CDR3 is 13 amino acids. Trimming took off 0 bases at V and 13 bases at J, with 13 bases between the two ends. In DNA, the CDR3 is TGTGCCAGCAGTTACTCGGACGGTCGAGGACAGTTCTTC. It specifies CASSYSDGRGQFF.

Only one count was recorded for this clonotype. The V and J genes are TRBV5-6 and TRBJ2-3; D is perhaps TRBD1 (5 bases). From germline, CDR1 is SGHDT and CDR2 YYEEEE. There are 15 residues in the CDR3. V gave up 7 bases and J gave up 2 bases, with 17 bases separating them. Here the CDR3 DNA reads TGTGCCAGCCGCCGCAGTGGGGCCCTCACAGATACGCAGTATTTT. Its translation: CASRRSGALTDTQYF.

The chain joins TRBV12-5 to TRBJ2-7, with D hard to call. Trimming stripped 1 base from V and 2 bases from J, with 6 bases between. The CDR3 totals 13 residues. The germline gives CDR1 LGHNT, CDR2 FRNRAP. CDR3 DNA sequence: TGTGCTAGTGGTTTGGGCGGTCCCTACGAGCAGTACTTC. Amino acids: CASGLGGPYEQYF.

This clonotype has a handful of counts. The rearrangement uses TRBV7-2 and TRBJ2-7, with TRBD1 matching over 11 bases. This CDR3 spans 15 amino acids. Germline CDR1 SGHTA, CDR2 FQGNSA. V was pared by 5 bases and J by 6 bases, with 9 bases of the junction left unmatched. CDR3 sequence: CASSPRWTGGSEQYF. Here the CDR3 DNA reads TGTGCCAGCAGCCCCCGCTGGACAGGGGGCAGCGAGCAGTACTTC.

This chain links TRBV9 with TRBJ2-1, with 11 bases lining up with TRBD2. The germline V gene has CDR1 SGDLS and CDR2 YYNGEE. J was trimmed by 4 bases and V by 3 bases; bases with no gene match: 6. This CDR3 has 16 amino acids. CDR3 coding DNA: TGTGCCAGCAGCGCTAGCGGGGGGTACTATTACAATGAGCAGTTCTTC. Translation: CASSASGGYYYNEQFF.

V gene TRBV12-3 or TRBV12-4 combines with J gene TRBJ1-1, with D uncertain. This CDR3 spans 15 amino acids. V was cut by 0 bases and J by 3 bases, with 11 bases left in between. Written as DNA, the CDR3 is TGTGCCAGCAGTTTAGCGGCAGTAAGGGACACTGAAGCTTTCTTT. Translating it yields CASSLAAVRDTEAFF.

This clonotype appeared a few times. The CDR3 region is CASTNLNGREYF. The CDR3 DNA reads TGTGCCAGCACTAACCTTAATGGGAGAGAGTACTTC. This rearrangement joins TRBV2 to TRBJ2-7; D might be TRBD2 (5 bases). The CDR3 is 12 amino acids. The germline V and J ends were trimmed by 7 bases and 11 bases, with 18 bases remaining between them. Germline CDR1 SNHLY, CDR2 FYNNEI.

In DNA form, the CDR3 reads TGCGCCAGCAGCCAAGTATCCGGGGGGGCCGAAGGGACCCAGTACTTC. Its protein product is CASSQVSGGAEGTQYF. The chain employs TRBV4-1 and TRBJ2-5; TRBD2 agrees at 8 bases. CDR3 length: 16 amino acids. CDR1 is MGHRA and CDR2 is YSYEKL in the germline V gene. Trimming at V came to 1 base and at J to 7 bases, leaving 11 bases not matched to a gene.

J is TRBJ2-1 and V is TRBV6-1; D tentatively fits TRBD1 or TRBD2 (5 bases each). The CDR3 has 16 amino acids. From germline, CDR1 is MNHNS and CDR2 SASEGT. Trimming cost V 6 bases and J 9 bases, with 24 bases left between them. The CDR3 region has the DNA TGTGCCAGCAGCCAACCCGGGACCCGGGCGAGTAGTGAGCAGTTCTTC. Translation gives CASSQPGTRASSEQFF.

A few counts support this clonotype. The chain recombines TRBV20-1 with TRBJ2-7; 11 bases line up with TRBD2. Per the germline V gene, CDR1 is DFQATT and CDR2 is SNEGSKA (reference sequence). The CDR3 consists of 14 residues. V shed 4 bases, J shed 3 bases, and the junction held 5 bases outside the gene matches. This CDR3 is CSAIPTSGVYEQYF. The CDR3 nucleotides read TGCAGTGCTATTCCGACTAGCGGGGTCTACGAGCAGTACTTC.

This clonotype was seen only a few times. The genes are TRBV29-1 and TRBJ1-4, with 7 bases matching TRBD1. The V segment lost 6 bases and the J segment 8 bases; nucleotides outside the gene matches: 9. CDR3 length: 13 amino acids. Germline V gene sequence: CDR1 SQVTM, CDR2 ANQGSEA. The CDR3 here is CSVQVQGGEKLFF. The CDR3 DNA follows: TGCAGCGTCCAGGTGCAGGGGGGGGAAAAACTGTTTTTT.